The clone carrying this TCR beta chain occurred a few times. Antigen: not known. Treatment in this sample: oral pan-JAK inhibitor, 5-10 mg twice daily. Sampling of alopecia areata patients yielded lesional scalp punch biopsies as well as peripheral blood. The authors extracted RNA and reverse transcribed it into cDNA as the sequencing template. Produced via immunoSEQ multiplex PCR; TCRdb's table is partial and in-frame only. The sample lists hundreds of thousands of clones, 30% to 40% occurring once. The sample comes from a study of CD8+ T cells in alopecia areata. Overall study context: Treated patients were given oral tofacitinib, which was dosed at 5 to 10 mg twice daily. Broader study findings: The study found that many expanded lesional clones persisted in scalp and blood during tofacitinib. Uncertain still, given a single nonresponder, is whether baseline CD8+ expansion links to response.

This CDR3 region has 16 residues. V dropped 4 bases and J dropped 2 bases, with 15 bases sitting between them. CDR1 is SNHLY, CDR2 FYNNEI, per germline. V is TRBV2 and J is TRBJ2-1; D is possibly TRBD2 (6 bases). The receptor comes from a human donor with alopecia areata. Specimen: CD4+ T cells sorted from blood, collected between weeks 30 and 35, from a patient treated with tofacitinib. CDR3 nucleotide sequence: TGTGCCAGCAGTGGACTTCTAGCGTTTACCTACAATGAGCAGTTCTTC. Protein sequence: CASSGLLAFTYNEQFF.